The rows below give T cell receptor beta chains drawn from one sample of a study of read filtering for tumor transcriptome and immune sequencing. From the reads, TCRdb called clonotypes with MiXCR, one entry per CDR3 protein. Counted here are some 25,000 distinct CDR3 sequences, more than 20% occurring once; the ten biggest clones make up roughly 17%. The specimen sequenced was a population of CD138-negative cells sorted from bone marrow. These receptors were collected from a donor at least 40 years old with multiple myeloma. Each CDR3 is given with its conserved first and last residue. The D gene is left open where the match is weak. Expanded clones are given a class, and other clones once, few, many or no size at all.

clone_size,j_call,d_call,v_call,cdr3_nt,cdr3_aa
.,TRBJ2-5,TRBD2,TRBV13,TGTGCCAGCAGCTTGAGGACTAGCGGGAAGGAGACCCAGTACTTC,CASSLRTSGKETQYF
many,TRBJ2-7,.,TRBV5-4,TGTGCCAGCAGCGCTGACCCGACGACGGGCGAGCAGTACTTC,CASSADPTTGEQYF
many,TRBJ1-1,TRBD1,TRBV12-3/TRBV12-4,TGTGCCAGCAGCCAGACAGGGACGAGCACTGAAGCTTTCTTT,CASSQTGTSTEAFF
many,TRBJ2-1,TRBD2,TRBV19,TGTGCCAGTAGTATTTCGGGAGGGCCTTCTAATGAGCAGTTCTTC,CASSISGGPSNEQFF
.,TRBJ1-4,.,TRBV11-2,TGTGCCAGCAGCTCGGGGGCAAGGCAGACTAGTAATGAAAAACTGTTTTTT,CASSSGARQTSNEKLFF
few,TRBJ1-5,.,TRBV2,TGTGCCAGCAGTGGTCTCCATAGCAATCAGCCCCAGCATTTT,CASSGLHSNQPQHF
many,TRBJ2-3,.,TRBV7-9,TGTGCCAGCAGCTACAAGAAGCTAGCCGGAAAAATTAGTAGGGATACGCAGTATTTT,CASSYKKLAGKISRDTQYF
.,TRBJ2-1,.,TRBV2,TGTGCCAGCAGACGATCCGGGACCAGAGATGATGAGCAGTTCTTC,CASRRSGTRDDEQFF
many,TRBJ2-7,TRBD1,TRBV6-6,TGTGCCAGCCACCGGGACAGGGGGTTAAGCTCCTACGGGCAGTACTTC,CASHRDRGLSSYGQYF
many,TRBJ2-5,.,TRBV10-3,TGTGCCATCAGTGACCCGGTATTCCGGGAGACCCAGTACTTC,CAISDPVFRETQYF
many,TRBJ2-7,TRBD2,TRBV28,TGTGCCAGCAGGCCCGGGACTAGCGCCTACGAGCAGTACTTC,CASRPGTSAYEQYF
.,TRBJ1-5,TRBD1,TRBV4-1,TGCGCCAGCAGCCAAGATTCGGACAGGGCTCAGCCCCAGCATTTT,CASSQDSDRAQPQHF
many,TRBJ1-5,TRBD1,TRBV4-1,TGCGCCAGCAGCCAAGTTGACAGGGACAATCAGCCCCAGCATTTT,CASSQVDRDNQPQHF
many,TRBJ2-1,TRBD1,TRBV29-1,TGCAGCGTTGAAGCCAGACAGGGTCTATACAATGAGCAGTTCTTC,CSVEARQGLYNEQFF
many,TRBJ1-3,.,TRBV7-6,TGTGCCAGCAGCTTAGATGGGGGGATCTACTCTGGAAACACCATATATTTT,CASSLDGGIYSGNTIYF
.,TRBJ1-2,.,TRBV27,TGTGCCAGCAGTTTACGGGGGTTGGGCTATGGCTACACCTTC,CASSLRGLGYGYTF
many,TRBJ2-7,.,TRBV24-1,TGTGCCACCAGTGATCCCGACAGCTCCTACGAGCAGTACTTC,CATSDPDSSYEQYF
many,TRBJ2-3,TRBD1,TRBV5-1,TGCGCCAGCAGCTACACAGGGGCTAGCACAGATACGCAGTATTTT,CASSYTGASTDTQYF
few,TRBJ1-3,TRBD1,TRBV20-1,TGCAGTGCTCTCCGGACAGGTCAGGACACCATATATTTT,CSALRTGQDTIYF
many,TRBJ1-1,.,TRBV15,TGTGCCACCAGCAGAGATAGGCAGGGGAACACTGAAGCTTTCTTT,CATSRDRQGNTEAFF
many,TRBJ2-5,.,TRBV5-1,TGCGCCAGCAGCTTGTTTGCGGGGTCCGGGACCCAGTACTTC,CASSLFAGSGTQYF
.,TRBJ2-7,.,TRBV7-9,TGTGCCAGCAGCTCACGGACTCATGTCTCCTACGAGCAGTACTTC,CASSSRTHVSYEQYF
many,TRBJ2-2,TRBD2,TRBV20-1,TGCAGTGCTAGAGATCGGAGGACTAGCGGGAGTTTCACCGGGGAGCTGTTTTTT,CSARDRRTSGSFTGELFF
many,TRBJ2-7,.,TRBV10-3,TGTGCCGCTAGGCTCACGCACTTAACCCCCGAGCAGTACTTC,CAARLTHLTPEQYF
many,TRBJ2-1,.,TRBV9,TGTGCCAGCAGCGTAGAGGGTACGTACAATGAGCAGTTCTTC,CASSVEGTYNEQFF
many,TRBJ2-2,TRBD1,TRBV7-8,TGTGCCAGCAGCTTACCGGGACAGGCGGCGAACACCGGGGAGCTGTTTTTT,CASSLPGQAANTGELFF
many,TRBJ2-3,.,TRBV29-1,TGCAGCGTTGTCTTTCCCCCTAGCACAGATACGCAGTATTTT,CSVVFPPSTDTQYF
many,TRBJ1-1,TRBD1,TRBV5-4,TGTGCCAGCAGCCTACAGGGGGCGAACACTGAAGCTTTCTTT,CASSLQGANTEAFF
many,TRBJ2-1,TRBD2,TRBV27,TGTGCCAGCAGTTTATTGCGGGAGCGGGACAATGAGCAGTTCTTC,CASSLLRERDNEQFF
many,TRBJ2-5,TRBD2,TRBV5-1,TGCGCCAGCAGCGAGGGACTAGCGGGAAACTGTTACCAAGAGACCCAGTACTTC,CASSEGLAGNCYQETQYF
many,TRBJ2-6,.,TRBV5-1,TGCGCCAGCAGCTTGGAGGTCGAGACATTCTCTGGGGCCAACGTCCTGACTTTC,CASSLEVETFSGANVLTF
few,TRBJ2-1,TRBD2,TRBV20-1,TGCAGTGCTGATAGCGGGAGAAGTTACAATGAGCAGTTCTTC,CSADSGRSYNEQFF
many,TRBJ2-7,TRBD2,TRBV27,TGTGCCAGCACCCGGACCGGGACTAGAACCTACGAGCAGTACTTC,CASTRTGTRTYEQYF
.,TRBJ1-1,.,TRBV12-3/TRBV12-4,TGTGCCAGCAGTGCGGTGCGTAGGGCAAACACTGAAGCTTTCTTT,CASSAVRRANTEAFF
large,TRBJ2-1,TRBD2,TRBV9,TGTGCCAGCAGCCGGGATAGCGGGAGGTTGGGCAATGAGCAGTTCTTC,CASSRDSGRLGNEQFF
many,TRBJ2-2,.,TRBV6-5,TGTGCCAGCAGTTACTGGGGACAGAACACCGGGGAGCTGTTTTTT,CASSYWGQNTGELFF
many,TRBJ2-7,.,TRBV2,TGTGCCAGCAGCATCTCGGGCTCCACGATCTACGAGCAGTACTTC,CASSISGSTIYEQYF
many,TRBJ2-2,TRBD2,TRBV20-1,TGCAGTGCTAGACAGCGGGAGGGCCACACCGGGGAGCTGTTTTTT,CSARQREGHTGELFF
many,TRBJ2-2,.,TRBV3-1,TGTGCCAGCAGCCAAGAAATTGACGGGGAGCTGTTTTTT,CASSQEIDGELFF
many,TRBJ1-2,.,TRBV18,TGTGCCAGCTCACCGGACAGAAACTATGGCTACACCTTC,CASSPDRNYGYTF
many,TRBJ2-3,TRBD2,TRBV5-1,TGCGCCAGCAGCGTCGTGACTAGCCGATATCCAGATACGCAGTATTTT,CASSVVTSRYPDTQYF
many,TRBJ2-2,.,TRBV6-6,TGTGCCAGCAGTACAGCGAACACCGGGGAGCTGTTTTTT,CASSTANTGELFF
many,TRBJ2-1,TRBD2,TRBV19,TGTGCCAGTAGTCCCGCGGGAGTTGAGCAGTTCTTC,CASSPAGVEQFF
medium-sized,TRBJ2-1,TRBD1,TRBV27,TGTGCCAGCAGTTTCCGGGACAGGGCTGACAATGAGCAGTTCTTC,CASSFRDRADNEQFF
.,TRBJ2-6,.,TRBV7-9,TGTGCCAGCAGCTTCGGGCAGGTCCGCTCTGGGGCCAACGTCCTGACTTTC,CASSFGQVRSGANVLTF
few,TRBJ1-5,.,TRBV6-1,TGTGCCAGCAGTGATGCTTCAGGGCCCTATCAGCCCCAGCATTTT,CASSDASGPYQPQHF
many,TRBJ2-1,.,TRBV5-1,TGCGCCAGCAGCTTGAGGGCAGGGGCCGGGGGCAATGAGCAGTTCTTC,CASSLRAGAGGNEQFF
.,TRBJ2-5,.,TRBV21-1,TGTGCCAGCAGCAAAGAGTGGGCTAGCGGGGATCAAGAGACCCAGTACTTC,CASSKEWASGDQETQYF
many,TRBJ2-1,TRBD2,TRBV28,TGTGCCAGCATAGGTAGCGGGAGCTCCTACAATGAGCAGTTCTTC,CASIGSGSSYNEQFF